This T cell receptor (beta chain) was identified in a study of blood T cells in healthy people across ages. This clonotype was counted a few times. Using a J-beta primer mix together with a sample-barcoded 5' primer, a second PCR was run for roughly 7 to 11 cycles. TCRdb redid the calling of the 5' RACE reads with MiXCR, one entry per CDR3 protein. The table includes under 1,100,000 distinct CDR3 sequences, approximately 25% detected once. The CDR3 covers 15 residues. Germline V CDR1 and CDR2: MNHNS, SASEGT. Trimming pared 6 bases from V and 7 bases from J, leaving 21 bases between. The donors, all healthy, were Caucasians living in Russia, aged roughly 6 to 100. Extraction of total RNA produced a minimum of 5 micrograms from each sample. This same sample was also part of a study on T cells of mothers and their children.

The sample taken for sequencing was blood. J is TRBJ1-2 and V is TRBV6-1, with D perhaps matching TRBD1 (5 bases). This clonotype originated in a girl aged 2-9 years in good health. Here the CDR3 DNA reads TGTGCCAGCAGAGATACCACCCGGGACGGGCGTGGCTACACCTTC. The encoded protein is CASRDTTRDGRGYTF.